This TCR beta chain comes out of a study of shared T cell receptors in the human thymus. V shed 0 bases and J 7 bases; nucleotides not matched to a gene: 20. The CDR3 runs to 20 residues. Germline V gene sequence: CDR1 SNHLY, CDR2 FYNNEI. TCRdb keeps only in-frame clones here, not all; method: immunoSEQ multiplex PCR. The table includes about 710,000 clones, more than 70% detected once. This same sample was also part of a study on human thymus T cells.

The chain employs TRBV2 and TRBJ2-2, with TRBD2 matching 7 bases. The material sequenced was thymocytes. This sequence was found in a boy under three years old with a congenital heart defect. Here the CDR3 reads CASSEALHWVTSRRDGELFF. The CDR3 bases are TGTGCCAGCAGTGAAGCGCTTCATTGGGTGACTAGCAGAAGAGACGGGGAGCTGTTTTTT. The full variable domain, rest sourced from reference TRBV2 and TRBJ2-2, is EPEVTQTPSHQVTQMGQEVILRCVPISNHLYFYWYRQILGQKVEFLVSFYNNEISEKSEIFDDQFSVERPDGSNFTLKIRSTKLEDSAMYFCASSEALHWVTSRRDGELFFGEGSRLTVL.